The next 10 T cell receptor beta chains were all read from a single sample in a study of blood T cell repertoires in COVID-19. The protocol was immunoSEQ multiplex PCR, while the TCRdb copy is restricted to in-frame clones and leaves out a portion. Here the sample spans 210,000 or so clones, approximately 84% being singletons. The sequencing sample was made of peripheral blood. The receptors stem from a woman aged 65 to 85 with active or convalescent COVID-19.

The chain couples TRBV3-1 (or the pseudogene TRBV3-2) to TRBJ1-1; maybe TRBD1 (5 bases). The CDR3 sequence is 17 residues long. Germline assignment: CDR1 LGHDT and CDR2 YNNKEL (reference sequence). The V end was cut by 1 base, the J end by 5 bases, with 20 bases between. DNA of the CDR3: TGTGCCAGCAGCCAAGCCCACACCGGGGGGGGTGGGACTGAAGCTTTCTTT. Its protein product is CASSQAHTGGGGTEAFF.

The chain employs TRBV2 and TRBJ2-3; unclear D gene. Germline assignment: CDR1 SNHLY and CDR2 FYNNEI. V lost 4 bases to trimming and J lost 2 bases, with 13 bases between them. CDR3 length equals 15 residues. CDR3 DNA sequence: TGTGCCAGCAGTGGGAGATTCCCCACCACAGATACGCAGTATTTT. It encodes CASSGRFPTTDTQYF.

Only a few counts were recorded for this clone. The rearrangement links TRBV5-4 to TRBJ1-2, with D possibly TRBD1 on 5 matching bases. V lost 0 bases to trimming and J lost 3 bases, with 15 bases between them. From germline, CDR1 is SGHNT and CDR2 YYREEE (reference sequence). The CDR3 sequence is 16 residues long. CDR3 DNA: TGTGCCAGCAGCTTGGAGGGGAGGGGCCCTTACTATGGCTACACCTTC. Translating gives CASSLEGRGPYYGYTF.

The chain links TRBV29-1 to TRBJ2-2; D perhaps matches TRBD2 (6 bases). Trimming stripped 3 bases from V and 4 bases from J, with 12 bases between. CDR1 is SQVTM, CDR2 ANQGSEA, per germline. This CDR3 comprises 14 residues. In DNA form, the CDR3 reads TGCAGCGTTGACGGAGGGCGCGGCACCGGGGAGCTGTTTTTT. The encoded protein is CSVDGGRGTGELFF.

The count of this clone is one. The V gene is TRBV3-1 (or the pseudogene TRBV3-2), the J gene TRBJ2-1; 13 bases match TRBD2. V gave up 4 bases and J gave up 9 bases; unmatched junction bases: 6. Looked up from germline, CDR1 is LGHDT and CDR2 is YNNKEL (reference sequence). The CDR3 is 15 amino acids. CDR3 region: CASSPRLAGGGEQFF. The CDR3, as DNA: TGTGCCAGCAGCCCCCGACTAGCGGGAGGCGGTGAGCAGTTCTTC.

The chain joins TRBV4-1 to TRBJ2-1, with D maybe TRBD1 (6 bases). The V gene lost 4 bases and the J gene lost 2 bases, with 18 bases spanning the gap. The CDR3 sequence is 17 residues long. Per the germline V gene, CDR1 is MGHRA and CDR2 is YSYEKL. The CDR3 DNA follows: TGCGCCAGCAGCCTGAGGACAGCCCCCATCACCTACAATGAGCAGTTCTTC. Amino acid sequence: CASSLRTAPITYNEQFF.

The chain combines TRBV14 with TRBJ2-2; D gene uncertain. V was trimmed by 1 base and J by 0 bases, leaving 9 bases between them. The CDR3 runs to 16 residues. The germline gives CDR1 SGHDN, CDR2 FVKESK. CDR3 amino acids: CASSQGRIANTGELFF. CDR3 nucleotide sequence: TGTGCCAGCAGCCAAGGGAGAATCGCGAACACCGGGGAGCTGTTTTTT.

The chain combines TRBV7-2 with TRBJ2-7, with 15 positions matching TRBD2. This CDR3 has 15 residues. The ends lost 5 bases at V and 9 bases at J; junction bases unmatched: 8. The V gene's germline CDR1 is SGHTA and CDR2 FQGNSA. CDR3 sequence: CASSPGLAGGKVQYF. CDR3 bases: TGTGCCAGCAGCCCAGGACTAGCGGGAGGGAAGGTGCAGTACTTC.

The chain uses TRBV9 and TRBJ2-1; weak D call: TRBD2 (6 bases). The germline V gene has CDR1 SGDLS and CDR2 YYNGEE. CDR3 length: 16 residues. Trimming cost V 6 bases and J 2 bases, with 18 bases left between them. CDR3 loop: CASTSPLAPTYNEQFF. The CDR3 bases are TGTGCCAGCACCTCCCCCCTAGCGCCCACCTACAATGAGCAGTTCTTC.

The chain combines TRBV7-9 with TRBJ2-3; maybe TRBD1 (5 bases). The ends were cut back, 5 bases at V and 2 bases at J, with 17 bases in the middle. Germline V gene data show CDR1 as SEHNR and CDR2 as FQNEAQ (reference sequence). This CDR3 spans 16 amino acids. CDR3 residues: CASSPDSALHTDTQYF. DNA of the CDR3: TGTGCCAGCAGCCCAGACAGCGCCTTACACACAGATACGCAGTATTTT. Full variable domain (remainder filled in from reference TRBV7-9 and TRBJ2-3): DTGVSQNPRHKITKRGQNVTFRCDPISEHNRLYWYRQTLGQGPEFLTYFQNEAQLEKSRLLSDRFSAERPKGSFSTLEIQRTEQGDSAMYLCASSPDSALHTDTQYFGPGTRLTVL.